The 18 T cell receptor beta chains below were found in one sample sequenced in a study of T cells in Graves' hyperthyroidism and ophthalmopathy. RNA transcripts were the template for amplifying TCR beta CDR3 regions. HTBI primers were used for first-round RT-PCR of the TCR CDR3. One entry per CDR3 protein, called by TCRdb with MiXCR from the multiplex PCR reads. In the table there are approximately 490,000 distinct CDR3 sequences, roughly 22% of which are singletons. Input material: blood. Every receptor here comes from a woman aged 70 to 79 with Graves' ophthalmopathy.

This clonotype was observed at least ten times. The gene calls are TRBV28 and TRBJ1-5, with no clear D. V was cut by 6 bases and J by 3 bases, with 6 bases left in between. The CDR3 extends over 12 amino acids. Germline V gene data show CDR1 as MDHEN and CDR2 as SYDVKM. The CDR3 is CASRGSNQPQHF. For the CDR3, the DNA is TGTGCCAGCAGAGGATCCAATCAGCCCCAGCATTTT.

This chain uses TRBV28 with TRBJ1-4; 7 nucleotides line up with TRBD1. The CDR3 consists of 15 residues. V was clipped by 2 bases and J by 5 bases; unmatched bases: 5. Germline V gene data show CDR1 as MDHEN and CDR2 as SYDVKM. In DNA, the CDR3 is TGTGCCAGCAGTTTAACGGGACAGTCAAATGAAAAACTGTTTTTT. Amino acids: CASSLTGQSNEKLFF.

This clonotype was seen many times. J is TRBJ2-1 and V is TRBV12-3 or TRBV12-4, with D possibly being TRBD1 (6 bases). V lost 3 bases and J 2 bases, leaving 11 bases between the germline ends. The CDR3 extends over 15 amino acids. CDR3 DNA sequence: TGTGCCAGCAGTTTTGTGTCAGGGGCCTACAATGAGCAGTTCTTC. Protein product: CASSFVSGAYNEQFF.

This chain links TRBV10-3 with TRBJ2-1; D remains ambiguous. CDR1 and CDR2 from the germline V gene are ENHRY and SYGVKD. This CDR3 contains 15 residues. Trimming shortened V by 3 bases and J by 0 bases, and 9 bases separated the two germline ends. CDR3 loop: CAISDVGSSYNEQFF. DNA of the CDR3: TGTGCCATCAGTGACGTGGGTAGCTCCTACAATGAGCAGTTCTTC.

This clonotype appeared many times. The chain has TRBV28 and TRBJ2-7; TRBD1 aligns across 8 bases. The CDR3 is 13 residues long. V shed 6 bases and J 6 bases; nucleotides not matched to a gene: 7. Looked up from germline, CDR1 is MDHEN and CDR2 is SYDVKM. The CDR3 reads CASSLGGQAEQYF. The CDR3 nucleotides are TGTGCCAGCAGCTTAGGGGGACAGGCCGAGCAGTACTTC.

This clonotype appeared a single time. The chain combines TRBV15 with TRBJ2-1, with 7 bases identical to TRBD2. After removal of 5 bases from V and 5 bases from J, the junction contained 3 bases not matched to a gene. Per germline, CDR1 LNHNV and CDR2 YYDKDF (reference sequence). This CDR3 contains 13 residues. The CDR3 loop is CATSGRGNNEQFF. The CDR3 region has the DNA TGTGCCACCAGCGGGAGGGGAAACAATGAGCAGTTCTTC.

This clonotype was found a few times. This rearrangement joins TRBV19 to TRBJ2-1; 7 bases align to TRBD1. With 5 bases clipped from V and 2 bases from J, the junction kept 6 bases outside the gene matches. This CDR3 comprises 15 residues. Germline V lookup: CDR1 LNHDA, CDR2 SQIVND (reference sequence). DNA of the CDR3: TGTGCCAGTAGTGCGGTCGGGACAGCCTACAATGAGCAGTTCTTC. Its protein is CASSAVGTAYNEQFF.

The rearrangement uses TRBV9 and TRBJ1-2, with D perhaps matching TRBD1 (5 bases). Germline CDR1 SGDLS, CDR2 YYNGEE. V was shortened by 0 bases and J by 2 bases, with 8 bases between the two germline ends. The CDR3 spans 14 residues. CDR3 sequence: CASSVGQSNYGYTF. CDR3 DNA sequence: TGTGCCAGCAGCGTAGGACAGTCCAACTATGGCTACACCTTC.

This clonotype has more than one count but fewer than ten. The rearrangement joins TRBV5-5 to TRBJ2-1; D gene uncertain. Germline V gene sequence: CDR1 SGHKS, CDR2 YYEKEE (reference sequence). V shed 4 bases and J shed 4 bases, with 18 bases lying between them. The CDR3 extends over 16 amino acids. The CDR3 nucleotides are TGTGCCAGCAGCCCCCCCCCCACCTTAAATTACAATGAGCAGTTCTTC. Translated: CASSPPPTLNYNEQFF.

This clonotype occurred a few times. One end of the junction does not line up with germline, which may come from a read error. The chain combines TRBV30 with TRBJ2-3; no firm D call. CDR3 size: 14 residues. CDR1 GTSNPN and CDR2 SVGIG come from the germline V gene (reference sequence). The CDR3 nucleotides read TGTGCCAGGAGTGACACACTCTTTGAAGATACGCAGTATTTT. Encoded protein: CARSDTLFEDTQYF.

The rearrangement joins TRBV7-8 to TRBJ1-4; D might be TRBD1 (6 bases). V was trimmed by 0 bases and J by 6 bases, leaving 23 bases between them. Germline CDR1 and CDR2: SGHVS and FQNEAQ. This CDR3 contains 19 residues. CDR3 amino acids: CASSLARVRGTKADEKLFF. CDR3 DNA: TGTGCCAGCAGCTTAGCACGGGTCAGGGGTACAAAGGCGGATGAAAAACTGTTTTTT.

In its sample, this clonotype was seen a few times. The chain has TRBV6-2 or TRBV6-3 and TRBJ2-7; 7 bases agree with TRBD1. This CDR3 region has 15 residues. V shed 6 bases, J shed 0 bases, and the junction held 8 bases outside the gene matches. CDR1 MNHEY and CDR2 SVGEGT come from the germline V gene. The CDR3: CASRHQGVFSYEQYF. The CDR3 bases are TGTGCCAGCAGACACCAGGGGGTGTTCTCCTACGAGCAGTACTTC.

This chain links TRBV7-3 with TRBJ2-1; no definite D call. Germline lookup yields CDR1 SGHTA and CDR2 FQGTGA. Trimming stripped 5 bases from V and 7 bases from J, with 9 bases between. The CDR3 totals 12 residues. CDR3 nucleotide sequence: TGTGCCAGCAGCCTAGATCTGAATGAGCAGTTCTTC. Translation: CASSLDLNEQFF.

This clonotype came up many times. V gene TRBV13 combines with J gene TRBJ2-1; TRBD2 matches 7 bases. Germline V CDR1 and CDR2: PRHDT, FYEKMQ (reference sequence). Trimming at V came to 7 bases and at J to 0 bases, leaving 6 bases not matched to a gene. The CDR3 consists of 15 residues. CDR3 nucleotide sequence: TGTGCCAGCACTAGCGGCCCAAGCTCCTACAATGAGCAGTTCTTC. Protein: CASTSGPSSYNEQFF.

This clonotype was seen only a few times. The rearrangement links TRBV20-1 to TRBJ2-1; D possibly corresponds to TRBD2 (5 bases). The V gene's germline CDR1 is DFQATT and CDR2 SNEGSKA (reference sequence). The germline V and J ends were trimmed by 0 bases and 9 bases, with 15 bases remaining between them. There are 14 residues in the CDR3. DNA of the CDR3: TGCAGTGCTAGAGATCTTGGGCTAGCAGGTGAGCAGTTCTTC. It translates to CSARDLGLAGEQFF.

The chain recombines TRBV28 with TRBJ1-2, with D possibly TRBD1 on 5 matching bases. The CDR3 runs 12 residues. V shed 7 bases and J shed 6 bases, with 12 bases lying between them. The germline V gene encodes CDR1 MDHEN and CDR2 SYDVKM. As DNA, the CDR3 is TGTGCCAGCACGGAACAGGATCATGGCTACACCTTC. It yields the protein CASTEQDHGYTF.

This clonotype was picked up many times. This chain joins TRBV11-2 and TRBJ2-3; TRBD1 is a possible D gene (6 bases). This CDR3 has 13 amino acids. Germline CDR1 is SGHAT and CDR2 is FQNNGV. The V end was cut by 8 bases, the J end by 5 bases, with 14 bases between. The DNA of the CDR3 is TGTGCCAGCTCCAGCAGGGGTGGAGATACGCAGTATTTT. Amino acids: CASSSRGGDTQYF.

This clonotype was found many times. V and J are TRBV7-8 and TRBJ2-3; TRBD2 matches at 10 bases. The CDR3 contains 15 residues. Germline CDR1 reads SGHVS; CDR2 reads FQNEAQ. The J segment lost 3 bases and the V segment lost 3 bases, leaving 3 bases of the junction unmatched. The CDR3 DNA follows: TGTGCCAGCAGCTTGCTAGCGGGAGATACAGATACGCAGTATTTT. Residues: CASSLLAGDTDTQYF.